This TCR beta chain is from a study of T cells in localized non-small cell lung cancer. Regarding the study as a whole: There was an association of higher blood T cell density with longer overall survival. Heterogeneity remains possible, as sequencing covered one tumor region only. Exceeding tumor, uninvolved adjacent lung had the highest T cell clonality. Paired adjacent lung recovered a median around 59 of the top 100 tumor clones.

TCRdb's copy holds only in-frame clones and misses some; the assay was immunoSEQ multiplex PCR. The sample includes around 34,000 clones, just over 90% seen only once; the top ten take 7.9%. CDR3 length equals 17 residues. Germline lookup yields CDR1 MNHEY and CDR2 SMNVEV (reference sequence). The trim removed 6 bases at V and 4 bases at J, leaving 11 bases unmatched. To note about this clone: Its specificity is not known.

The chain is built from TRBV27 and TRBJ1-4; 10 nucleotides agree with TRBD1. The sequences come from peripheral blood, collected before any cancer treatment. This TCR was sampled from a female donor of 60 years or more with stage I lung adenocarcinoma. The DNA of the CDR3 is TGTGCCAGCAGCAACCGGGACAGGGGAACAAGTAATGAAAAACTGTTTTTT. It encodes CASSNRDRGTSNEKLFF.